This record concerns one TCR beta chain sequence. Its antigen remains unidentified. The data belong to a study of cytomegalovirus exposure and HLA in healthy donors. Study results and caveats: Earlier results showed most TCR beta V segments being productive about 87% or about 30% of the time. V segments that were indistinguishable, TRBV6-2 and TRBV6-3 among them, were omitted from analysis.

The primer mix had 60 Vbeta and 13 Jbeta primers. TCRdb's copy holds only in-frame clones and misses some; the assay was immunoSEQ multiplex PCR. Of over 60,000 clones in the sample, around 76% were seen once. There are 14 residues in the CDR3. Germline values: CDR1 MNHNS, CDR2 SASEGT. V lost 5 bases and J 2 bases, leaving 10 bases between the germline ends. Material for sequencing was PBMCs. The chain employs TRBV6-1 and TRBJ1-3; a possible D gene is TRBD1 (5 bases). The source of this sequence is a man aged 18 to 30 in good health and CMV-seronegative. Written as DNA, the CDR3 is TGTGCCAGCAGTCAGGGTGGCACTGGAAACACCATATATTTT. Translation: CASSQGGTGNTIYF.